Listed here are 17 T cell receptor beta chains from one sample, sequenced in a study of cytomegalovirus exposure and HLA in healthy donors. Sequencing was performed with immunoSEQ multiplex PCR; in TCRdb, only in-frame clones are kept and a portion is missing. Of 150,000 to 200,000 clones listed, approximately 87% are singletons. Input material: PBMCs. The source is a woman aged 25 to 45 in good health and CMV-seronegative.

The chain links TRBV27 to TRBJ2-2; 11 nucleotides agree with TRBD2. This CDR3 region has 17 residues. Trimming removed 1 base from V and 4 bases from J; junction bases left unmatched: 5. In germline, CDR1 is MNHEY, CDR2 SMNVEV (reference sequence). Here the CDR3 reads CASSLYSGRAATGELFF. In nucleotides, the CDR3 is TGTGCCAGCAGTTTATATAGCGGGAGGGCCGCCACCGGGGAGCTGTTTTTT.

The V call is TRBV29-1, the J call TRBJ1-2, with 12 bases matching TRBD1. The length of the CDR3 is 14 residues. Trimming took 3 bases from V and 6 from J; bases not matched to a gene: 5. Germline V gene sequence: CDR1 SQVTM, CDR2 ANQGSEA. The CDR3 region is CSVDAGTGGNGYTF. In DNA, the CDR3 is TGCAGCGTTGATGCTGGGACAGGGGGCAATGGCTACACCTTC.

The chain employs TRBV9 and TRBJ2-5; D remains ambiguous. Deletions cut 3 bases from V and 2 bases from J, with 8 bases between. From germline, CDR1 is SGDLS and CDR2 YYNGEE. The CDR3 consists of 13 residues. The CDR3 here is CASSAVLQETQYF. As DNA, the CDR3 is TGTGCCAGCAGCGCGGTGTTACAAGAGACCCAGTACTTC. The whole variable domain, filled in from reference TRBV9 and TRBJ2-5, reads DSGVTQTPKHLITATGQRVTLRCSPRSGDLSVYWYQQSLDQGLQFLIQYYNGEERAKGNILERFSAQQFPDLHSELNLSSLELGDSALYFCASSAVLQETQYFGPGTRLLVL.

The chain joins TRBV19 to TRBJ1-1; unclear D gene. Trimming removed 3 bases from V and 0 bases from J, with 11 bases in between. CDR1 and CDR2 (germline): LNHDA, SQIVND (reference sequence). The CDR3 is made up of 15 amino acids. Here the CDR3 DNA reads TGTGCCAGTAGTATCTCGGAAACCATGAACACTGAAGCTTTCTTT. Amino acid sequence: CASSISETMNTEAFF.

This clone is a singleton in its sample. The V call is TRBV6-1, the J call TRBJ1-5; 7 positions match TRBD1. Germline V CDR1 and CDR2: MNHNS, SASEGT. V was clipped by 3 bases and J by 7 bases; unmatched bases: 9. The CDR3 runs 15 residues. In nucleotides, the CDR3 is TGTGCCAGCAGTGATCCACGGGGACAGAAGCAGCCCCAGCATTTT. This codes for CASSDPRGQKQPQHF.

J is TRBJ1-1 and V is TRBV6-4; tentatively, D is TRBD1 (5 bases). CDR1 and CDR2 (germline): MRHNA, SNTAGT. Trimming removed 7 bases at V and 4 bases at J, with 22 bases between. This CDR3 contains 16 residues. The CDR3 sequence: CASTLHLMGVGTEAFF. The CDR3 DNA reads as TGTGCCAGCACCTTGCACCTGATGGGGGTGGGCACTGAAGCTTTCTTT.

This chain uses TRBV5-4 with TRBJ2-7; D is unresolved. The germline V and J ends were trimmed by 4 bases and 7 bases, with 21 bases remaining between them. The CDR3 covers 15 residues. Germline CDR1 is SGHNT and CDR2 is YYREEE (reference sequence). The CDR3 here is CASSKDRPQFGEQYF. The CDR3 nucleotides read TGTGCCAGCAGCAAGGACCGCCCCCAGTTCGGAGAGCAGTACTTC.

The V gene is TRBV5-1, the J gene TRBJ2-1, with D unresolved. Germline V lookup: CDR1 SGHRS, CDR2 YFSETQ. V was shortened by 4 bases and J by 0 bases, with 14 bases between the two germline ends. CDR3 length equals 16 residues. The CDR3 spells CASSENSRSSYNEQFF. The CDR3 region has the DNA TGCGCCAGCAGCGAAAATAGCAGGAGCTCCTACAATGAGCAGTTCTTC.

CDR3 region: CASSLMVGGANEKLFF. CDR3 bases: TGCGCCAGCAGCTTGATGGTTGGAGGTGCTAATGAAAAACTGTTTTTT. The chain carries TRBV5-1 and TRBJ1-4; no clear D gene. V lost 1 base and J lost 3, with 13 bases in between. This CDR3 spans 16 amino acids. Germline lookup yields CDR1 SGHRS and CDR2 YFSETQ.

The chain recombines TRBV5-1 with TRBJ2-7; D is unclear. There are 17 residues in the CDR3. V lost 4 bases and J 4 bases, leaving 24 bases between the germline ends. CDR1 is SGHRS, CDR2 YFSETQ, per germline. For the CDR3, the DNA is TGCGCCAGCAGCCGCGGCGGAGAAGCAGCGAGCCGTTACGAGCAGTACTTC. This codes for CASSRGGEAASRYEQYF.

The chain joins TRBV5-1 to TRBJ1-1; the match to TRBD1 covers 9 bases. V shed 4 bases, J shed 5 bases, and the junction held 6 bases outside the gene matches. CDR3 size: 14 residues. The germline gives CDR1 SGHRS, CDR2 YFSETQ. This CDR3 reads CASSLRTGETEAFF. The CDR3 nucleotides read TGCGCCAGCAGCCTGAGGACAGGGGAAACTGAAGCTTTCTTT.

This chain uses TRBV11-1 with TRBJ2-1, with D possibly matching TRBD2 (7 bases). The germline V and J ends were trimmed by 5 bases and 6 bases, with 14 bases remaining between them. CDR3 length: 14 residues. Germline V gene sequence: CDR1 SGHAT, CDR2 FQDESV (reference sequence). CDR3 loop: CASSGGAGVNEQFF. CDR3 bases: TGTGCCAGCAGCGGGGGGGCGGGAGTCAATGAGCAGTTCTTC. The whole variable domain, remainder taken from reference TRBV11-1 and TRBJ2-1, is EAEVAQSPRYKITEKSQAVAFWCDPISGHATLYWYRQILGQGPELLVQFQDESVVDDSQLPKDRFSAERLKGVDSTLKIQPAELGDSAMYLCASSGGAGVNEQFFGPGTRLTVL.

The V gene is TRBV5-1, the J gene TRBJ1-3, with 10 bases lining up with TRBD1. V lost 4 bases, J lost 3 bases, and 16 bases stayed unmatched. The V gene's germline CDR1 is SGHRS and CDR2 YFSETQ. The length of the CDR3 is 19 residues. The CDR3 region is CASSPDRGLPKYVGNTIYF. The CDR3, as DNA: TGCGCCAGCAGCCCCGACAGGGGGCTCCCTAAATACGTTGGAAACACCATATATTTT.

This sequence joins TRBV19 and TRBJ2-7; 8 bases match TRBD2. In germline, CDR1 is LNHDA, CDR2 SQIVND (reference sequence). The CDR3 consists of 15 residues. The trim removed 3 bases at V and 3 bases at J, leaving 7 bases unmatched. CDR3 DNA: TGTGCCAGTAGTATCTCAACCGGGGGGGGCTACGAGCAGTACTTC. Translation: CASSISTGGGYEQYF.

The chain combines TRBV27 with TRBJ2-2; D might be TRBD2 (5 bases). The length of the CDR3 is 14 residues. Germline CDR1 reads MNHEY; CDR2 reads SMNVEV (reference sequence). The V end lost 5 bases, the J end lost 2 bases, and 9 bases lay between the germline ends. CDR3 coding DNA: TGTGCCAGCAGTAGGCCGGGAAACACCGGGGAGCTGTTTTTT. Its protein product is CASSRPGNTGELFF.

This chain connects TRBV4-1 to TRBJ2-7, with D possibly matching TRBD2 (6 bases). V was clipped by 4 bases and J by 1 base, with 17 bases between them. The CDR3 has 16 amino acids. Germline V gene sequence: CDR1 MGHRA, CDR2 YSYEKL. CDR3 region: CASSLSPGTPSYEQYF. Here the CDR3 DNA reads TGCGCCAGCAGCCTATCCCCCGGGACTCCATCCTACGAGCAGTACTTC.

The chain links TRBV30 to TRBJ1-2; TRBD1 might be the D (5 bases). Trimming pared 3 bases from V and 5 bases from J, leaving 16 bases between. The CDR3 covers 14 residues. Germline V gene data show CDR1 as GTSNPN and CDR2 as SVGIG (reference sequence). The DNA for the CDR3 is TGTGCCTGGAGGGGACTTGGGACGGATTATGGCTACACCTTC. Its protein is CAWRGLGTDYGYTF.